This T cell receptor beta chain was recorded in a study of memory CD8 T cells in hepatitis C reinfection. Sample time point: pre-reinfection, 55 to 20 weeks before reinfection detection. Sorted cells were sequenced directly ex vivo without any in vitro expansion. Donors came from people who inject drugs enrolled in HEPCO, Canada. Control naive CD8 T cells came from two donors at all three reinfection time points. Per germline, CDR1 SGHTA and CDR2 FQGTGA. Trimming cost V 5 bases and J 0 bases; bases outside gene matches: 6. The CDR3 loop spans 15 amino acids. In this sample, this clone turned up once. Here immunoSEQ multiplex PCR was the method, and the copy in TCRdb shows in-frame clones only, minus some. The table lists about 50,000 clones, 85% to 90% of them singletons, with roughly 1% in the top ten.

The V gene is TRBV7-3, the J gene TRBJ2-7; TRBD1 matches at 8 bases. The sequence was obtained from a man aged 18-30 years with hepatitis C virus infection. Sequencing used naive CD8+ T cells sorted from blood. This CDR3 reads CASSLGTGSSYEQYF. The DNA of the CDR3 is TGTGCCAGCAGCCTGGGGACAGGTAGCTCCTACGAGCAGTACTTC.